The clone carrying this T cell receptor (beta chain) was detected only once. The data are from a study of blood T cell repertoires in COVID-19. The CDR3 runs to 14 residues. Per germline, CDR1 LGHNA and CDR2 YNFKEQ. In the original analysis: Reference gene primer amplification yielded estimated nucleated cell counts. The method was immunoSEQ multiplex PCR; TCRdb's version includes in-frame clones alone and lacks a portion of them. Clonal size and the V and J genes are those of that table, whereas D and trimming came from the DNA. This sample yields 35,000 to 50,000 clones, of which less than 85% are seen a single time; about 4% belongs to the top ten.

The chain carries TRBV4-2 and TRBJ2-7, with TRBD2 matching over 8 bases. The sample was peripheral blood. This sequence originates from a woman in her 70s with acute or convalescent COVID-19. Here the CDR3 reads CATRSGGRNYEQYF. CDR3 DNA: TGTGCTACTCGGAGCGGCGGGAGGAACTACGAGCAGTACTTC.